The source of this T cell receptor beta chain is a study of T cell changes during pregnancy in multiple sclerosis. The assay was immunoSEQ multiplex PCR, and TCRdb's table has in-frame clones only and misses some. This sample has 55,000 to 65,000 clones, with 90% to 95% found just once. Trimming pared 3 bases from V and 7 bases from J, leaving 20 bases between. The germline CDR1 and CDR2 sequences are LNHNV and YYDKDF (reference sequence). The CDR3 totals 16 residues. This TCR was sampled from a female donor with multiple sclerosis, enrolled in a pregnancy study. The sequencing used peripheral blood, collected in the first trimester of pregnancy. The V call is TRBV15, the J call TRBJ2-3, with TRBD2 as a possible D gene (6 bases). The CDR3 sequence: CATSSSGTQIGNTQYF. As DNA, the CDR3 is TGTGCCACCAGCAGCTCCGGGACTCAGATTGGAAATACGCAGTATTTT.